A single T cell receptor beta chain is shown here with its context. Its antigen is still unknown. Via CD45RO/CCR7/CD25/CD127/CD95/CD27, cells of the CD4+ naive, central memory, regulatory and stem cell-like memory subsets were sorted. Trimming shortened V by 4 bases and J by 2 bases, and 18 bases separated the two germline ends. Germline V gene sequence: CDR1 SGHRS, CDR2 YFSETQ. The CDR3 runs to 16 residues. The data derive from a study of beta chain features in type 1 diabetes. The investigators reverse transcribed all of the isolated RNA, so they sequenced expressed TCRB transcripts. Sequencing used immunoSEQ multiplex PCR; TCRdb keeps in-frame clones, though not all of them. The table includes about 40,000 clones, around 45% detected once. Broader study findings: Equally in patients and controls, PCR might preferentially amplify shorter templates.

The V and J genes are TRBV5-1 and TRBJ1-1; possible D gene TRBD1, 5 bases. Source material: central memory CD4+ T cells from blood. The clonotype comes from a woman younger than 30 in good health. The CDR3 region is CASSVLQGTSNTEAFF. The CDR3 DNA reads TGCGCCAGCAGCGTATTGCAGGGTACGTCCAACACTGAAGCTTTCTTT.